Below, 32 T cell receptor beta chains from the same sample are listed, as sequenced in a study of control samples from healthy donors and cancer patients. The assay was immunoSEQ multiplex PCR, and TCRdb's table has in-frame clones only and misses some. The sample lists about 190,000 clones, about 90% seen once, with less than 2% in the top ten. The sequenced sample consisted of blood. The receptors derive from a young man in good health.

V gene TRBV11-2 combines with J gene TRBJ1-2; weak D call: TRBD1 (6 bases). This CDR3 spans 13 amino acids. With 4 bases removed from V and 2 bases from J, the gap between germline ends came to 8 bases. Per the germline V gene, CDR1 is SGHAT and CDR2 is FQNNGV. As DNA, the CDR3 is TGTGCCAGCAGCTCAGGGACAAACTATGGCTACACCTTC. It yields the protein CASSSGTNYGYTF.

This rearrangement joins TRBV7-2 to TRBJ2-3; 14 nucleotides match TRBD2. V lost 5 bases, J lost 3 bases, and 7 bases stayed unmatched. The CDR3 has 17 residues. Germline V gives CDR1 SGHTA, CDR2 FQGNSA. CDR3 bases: TGTGCCAGCAGCGCCGGGACTAGCGGGGGCTCAACAGATACGCAGTATTTT. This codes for CASSAGTSGGSTDTQYF. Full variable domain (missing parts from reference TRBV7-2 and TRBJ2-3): GAGVSQSPSNKVTEKGKDVELRCDPISGHTALYWYRQSLGQGLEFLIYFQGNSAPDKSGLPSDRFSAERTGGSVSTLTIQRTQQEDSAVYLCASSAGTSGGSTDTQYFGPGTRLTVL.

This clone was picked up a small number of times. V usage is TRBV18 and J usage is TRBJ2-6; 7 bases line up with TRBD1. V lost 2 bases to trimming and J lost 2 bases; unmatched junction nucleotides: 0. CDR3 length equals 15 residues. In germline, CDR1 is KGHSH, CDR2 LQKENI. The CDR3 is CASSPGQAGANVLTF. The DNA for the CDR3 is TGTGCCAGCTCACCAGGACAGGCTGGGGCCAACGTCCTGACTTTC.

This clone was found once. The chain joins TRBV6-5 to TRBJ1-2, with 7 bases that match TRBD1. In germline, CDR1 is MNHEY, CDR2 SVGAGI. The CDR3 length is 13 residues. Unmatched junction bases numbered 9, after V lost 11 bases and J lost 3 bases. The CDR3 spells CASKTGTDYGYTF. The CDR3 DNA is TGTGCCTCAAAGACGGGGACAGACTATGGCTACACCTTC.

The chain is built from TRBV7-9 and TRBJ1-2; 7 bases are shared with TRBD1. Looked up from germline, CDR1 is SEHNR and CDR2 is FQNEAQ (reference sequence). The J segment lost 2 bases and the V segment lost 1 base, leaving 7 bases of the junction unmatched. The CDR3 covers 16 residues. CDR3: CASSLDRQGLNYGYTF. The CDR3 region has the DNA TGTGCCAGCAGCTTAGATCGACAGGGCCTCAACTATGGCTACACCTTC.

CDR3 nucleotide sequence: TGTGCCTGGAGGGAGGTAGACAGCCGATCCAGAACCTACGAGCAGTACTTC. It yields the protein CAWREVDSRSRTYEQYF. The J gene is TRBJ2-7, the V gene TRBV30, with D possibly being TRBD1 or TRBD2 (5 bases each). Trimming cost V 3 bases and J 2 bases, with 23 bases left between them. CDR1 and CDR2 (germline): GTSNPN, SVGIG (reference sequence). The CDR3 sequence is 17 residues long.

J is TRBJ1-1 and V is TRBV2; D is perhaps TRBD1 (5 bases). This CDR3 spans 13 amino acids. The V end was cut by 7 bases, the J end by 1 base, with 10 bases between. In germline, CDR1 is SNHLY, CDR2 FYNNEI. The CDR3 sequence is CASTDRKNTEAFF. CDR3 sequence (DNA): TGTGCCAGCACCGACAGAAAGAACACTGAAGCTTTCTTT.

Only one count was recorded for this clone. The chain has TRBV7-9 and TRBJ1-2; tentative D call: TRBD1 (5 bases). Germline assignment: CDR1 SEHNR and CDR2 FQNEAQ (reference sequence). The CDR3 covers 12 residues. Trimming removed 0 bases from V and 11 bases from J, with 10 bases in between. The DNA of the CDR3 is TGTGCCAGCAGCTTAGCGCGAGCAGGGTACACCTTC. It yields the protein CASSLARAGYTF. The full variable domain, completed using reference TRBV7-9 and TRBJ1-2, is DTGVSQNPRHKITKRGQNVTFRCDPISEHNRLYWYRQTLGQGPEFLTYFQNEAQLEKSRLLSDRFSAERPKGSFSTLEIQRTEQGDSAMYLCASSLARAGYTFGSGTRLTVV.

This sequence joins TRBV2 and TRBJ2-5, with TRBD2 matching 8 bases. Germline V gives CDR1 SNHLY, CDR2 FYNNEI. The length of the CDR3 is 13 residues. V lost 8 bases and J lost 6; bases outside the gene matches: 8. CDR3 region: CASRGGAMKTQYF. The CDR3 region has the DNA TGTGCCAGCCGGGGGGGCGCTATGAAGACCCAGTACTTC.

The CDR3 DNA reads TGTGCCTGGAGACCCCGGACAGTTGAAAAACTGTTTTTT. It yields the protein CAWRPRTVEKLFF. V and J are TRBV30 and TRBJ1-4; a weak D match, TRBD1 (6 bases). CDR1 and CDR2 (germline): GTSNPN, SVGIG (reference sequence). The CDR3 extends over 13 amino acids. With 3 bases removed from V and 7 bases from J, the gap between germline ends came to 12 bases.

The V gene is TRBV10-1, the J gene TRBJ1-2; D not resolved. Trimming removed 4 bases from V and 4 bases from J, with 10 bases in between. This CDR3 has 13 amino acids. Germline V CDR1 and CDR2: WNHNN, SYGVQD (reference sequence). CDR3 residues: CASSVSRSYGYTF. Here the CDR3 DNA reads TGCGCCAGCAGTGTCTCCCGGAGCTATGGCTACACCTTC.

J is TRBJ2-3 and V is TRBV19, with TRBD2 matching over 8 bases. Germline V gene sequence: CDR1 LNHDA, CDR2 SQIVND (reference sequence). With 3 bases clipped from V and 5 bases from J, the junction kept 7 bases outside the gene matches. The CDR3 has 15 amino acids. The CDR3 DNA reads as TGTGCCAGTAGTATCGGGGGGGGCCCCAGAGATACGCAGTATTTT. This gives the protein CASSIGGGPRDTQYF.

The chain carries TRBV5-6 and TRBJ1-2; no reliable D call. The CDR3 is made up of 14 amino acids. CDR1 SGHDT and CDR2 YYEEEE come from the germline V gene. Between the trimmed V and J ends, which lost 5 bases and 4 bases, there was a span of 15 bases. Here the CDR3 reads CASRRIDTSYGYTF. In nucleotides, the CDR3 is TGTGCCAGCAGGCGGATAGACACCTCCTATGGCTACACCTTC.

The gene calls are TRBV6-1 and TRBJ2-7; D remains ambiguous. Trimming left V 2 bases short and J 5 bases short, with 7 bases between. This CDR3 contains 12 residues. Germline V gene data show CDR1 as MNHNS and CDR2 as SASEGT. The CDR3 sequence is CASSEIEDEQYF. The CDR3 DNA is TGTGCCAGCAGTGAAATCGAGGACGAGCAGTACTTC.

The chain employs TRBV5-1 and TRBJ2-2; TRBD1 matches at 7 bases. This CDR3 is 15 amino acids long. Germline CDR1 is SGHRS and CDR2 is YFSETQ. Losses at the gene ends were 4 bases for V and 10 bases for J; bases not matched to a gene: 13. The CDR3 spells CASSLGTAPGTELFF. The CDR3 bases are TGCGCCAGCAGCCTAGGGACAGCCCCGGGTACGGAGCTGTTTTTT.

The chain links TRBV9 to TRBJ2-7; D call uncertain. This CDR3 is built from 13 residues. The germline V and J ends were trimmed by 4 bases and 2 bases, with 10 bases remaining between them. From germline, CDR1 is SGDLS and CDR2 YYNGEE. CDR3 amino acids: CASSPGSPYEQYF. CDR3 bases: TGTGCCAGCAGCCCAGGATCCCCCTACGAGCAGTACTTC. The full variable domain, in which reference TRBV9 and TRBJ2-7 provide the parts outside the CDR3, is DSGVTQTPKHLITATGQRVTLRCSPRSGDLSVYWYQQSLDQGLQFLIQYYNGEERAKGNILERFSAQQFPDLHSELNLSSLELGDSALYFCASSPGSPYEQYFGPGTRLTVT.

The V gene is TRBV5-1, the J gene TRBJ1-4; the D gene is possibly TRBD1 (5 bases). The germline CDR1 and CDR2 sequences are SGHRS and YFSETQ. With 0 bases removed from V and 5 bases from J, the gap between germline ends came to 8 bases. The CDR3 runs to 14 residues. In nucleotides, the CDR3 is TGCGCCAGCAGCTTGGAGGGGAACAATGAAAAACTGTTTTTT. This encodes CASSLEGNNEKLFF.

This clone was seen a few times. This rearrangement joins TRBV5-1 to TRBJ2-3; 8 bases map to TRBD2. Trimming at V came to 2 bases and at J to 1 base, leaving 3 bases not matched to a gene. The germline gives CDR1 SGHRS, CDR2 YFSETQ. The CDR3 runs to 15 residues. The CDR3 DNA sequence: TGCGCCAGCAGCTTAGAAGCGGGAGGCACAGATACGCAGTATTTT. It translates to CASSLEAGGTDTQYF.

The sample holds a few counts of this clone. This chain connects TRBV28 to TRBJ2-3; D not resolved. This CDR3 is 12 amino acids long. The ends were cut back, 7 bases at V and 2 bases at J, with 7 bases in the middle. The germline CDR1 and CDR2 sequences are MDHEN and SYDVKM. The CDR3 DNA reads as TGTGCCAGCAACTCCGACACAGATACGCAGTATTTT. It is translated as CASNSDTDTQYF.

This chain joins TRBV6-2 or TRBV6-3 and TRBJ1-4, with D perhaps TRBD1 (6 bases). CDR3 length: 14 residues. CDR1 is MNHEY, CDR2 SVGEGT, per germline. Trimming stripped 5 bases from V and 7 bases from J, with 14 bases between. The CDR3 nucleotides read TGTGCCAGCAGTACAGGGAATTTATTTGAAAAACTGTTTTTT. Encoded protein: CASSTGNLFEKLFF.

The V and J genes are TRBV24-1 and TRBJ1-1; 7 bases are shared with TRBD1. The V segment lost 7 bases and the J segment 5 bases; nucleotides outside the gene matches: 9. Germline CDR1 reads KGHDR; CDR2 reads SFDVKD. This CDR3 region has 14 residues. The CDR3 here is CATSRDRGPTEAFF. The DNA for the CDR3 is TGTGCCACCAGCCGGGACAGAGGGCCTACTGAAGCTTTCTTT.

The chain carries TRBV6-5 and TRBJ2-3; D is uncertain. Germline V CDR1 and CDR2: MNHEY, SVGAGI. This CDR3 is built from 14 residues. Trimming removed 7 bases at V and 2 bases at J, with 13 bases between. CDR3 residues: CASIPEPLTDTQYF. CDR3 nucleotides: TGTGCCAGCATTCCCGAGCCCCTCACAGATACGCAGTATTTT.

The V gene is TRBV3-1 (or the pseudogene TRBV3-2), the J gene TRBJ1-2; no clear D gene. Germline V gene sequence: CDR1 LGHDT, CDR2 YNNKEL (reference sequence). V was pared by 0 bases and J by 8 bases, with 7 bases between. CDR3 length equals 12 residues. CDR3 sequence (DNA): TGTGCCAGCAGCCAAGATACCGGGGGCTACACCTTC. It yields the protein CASSQDTGGYTF.

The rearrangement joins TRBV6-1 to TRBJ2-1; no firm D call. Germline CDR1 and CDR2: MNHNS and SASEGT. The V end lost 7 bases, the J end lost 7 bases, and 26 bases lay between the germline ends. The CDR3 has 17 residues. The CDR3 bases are TGTGCCAGCACTCAAGCCGGGCCTTCCGGGCCCGGGAATGAGCAGTTCTTC. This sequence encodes CASTQAGPSGPGNEQFF.

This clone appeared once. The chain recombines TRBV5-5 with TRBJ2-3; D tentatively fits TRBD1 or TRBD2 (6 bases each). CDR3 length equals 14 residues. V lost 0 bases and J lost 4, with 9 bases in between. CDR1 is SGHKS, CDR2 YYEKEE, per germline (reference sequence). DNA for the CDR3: TGTGCCAGCAGCTTGGTGGGGGGCGCAGATACGCAGTATTTT. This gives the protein CASSLVGGADTQYF.

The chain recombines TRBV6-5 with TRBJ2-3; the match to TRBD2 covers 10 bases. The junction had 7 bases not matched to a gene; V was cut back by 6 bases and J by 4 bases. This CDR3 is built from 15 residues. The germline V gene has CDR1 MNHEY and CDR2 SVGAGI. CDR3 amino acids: CASRLSGGFSDTQYF. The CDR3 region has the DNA TGTGCCAGCAGGCTTAGCGGGGGGTTCTCAGATACGCAGTATTTT.

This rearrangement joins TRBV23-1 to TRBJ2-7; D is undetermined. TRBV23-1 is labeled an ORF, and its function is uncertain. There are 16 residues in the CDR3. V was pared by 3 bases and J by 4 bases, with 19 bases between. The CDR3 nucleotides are TGCGCCAGCAGTCACTCTCTCGCACGAATGGCTTACGAGCAGTACTTC. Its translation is CASSHSLARMAYEQYF.

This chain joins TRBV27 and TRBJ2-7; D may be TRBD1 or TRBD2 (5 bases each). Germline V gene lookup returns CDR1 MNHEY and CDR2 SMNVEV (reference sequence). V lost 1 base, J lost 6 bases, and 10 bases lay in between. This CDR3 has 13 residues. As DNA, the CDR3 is TGTGCCAGCAGTTTATATCTGGGGGTCGAGCAGTACTTC. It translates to CASSLYLGVEQYF.

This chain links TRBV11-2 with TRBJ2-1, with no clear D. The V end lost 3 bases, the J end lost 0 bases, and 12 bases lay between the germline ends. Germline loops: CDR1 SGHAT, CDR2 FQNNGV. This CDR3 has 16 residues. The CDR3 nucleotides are TGTGCCAGCAGCTTCAAGGTCCATAGCTCCTACAATGAGCAGTTCTTC. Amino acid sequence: CASSFKVHSSYNEQFF.

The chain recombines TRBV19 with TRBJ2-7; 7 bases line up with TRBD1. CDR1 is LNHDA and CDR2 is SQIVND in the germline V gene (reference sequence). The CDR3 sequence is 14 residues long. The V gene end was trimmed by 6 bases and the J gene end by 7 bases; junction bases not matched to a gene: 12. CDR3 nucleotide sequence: TGTGCCAGTAGCCGACAGGGACCCCGATGGGAGCAGTACTTC. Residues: CASSRQGPRWEQYF.

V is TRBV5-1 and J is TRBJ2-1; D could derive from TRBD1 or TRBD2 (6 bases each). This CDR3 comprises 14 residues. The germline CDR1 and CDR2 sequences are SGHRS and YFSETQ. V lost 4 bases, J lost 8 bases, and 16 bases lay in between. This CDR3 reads CASSPGAGVDEQFF. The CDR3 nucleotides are TGCGCCAGCAGCCCGGGGGCCGGGGTCGATGAGCAGTTCTTC.

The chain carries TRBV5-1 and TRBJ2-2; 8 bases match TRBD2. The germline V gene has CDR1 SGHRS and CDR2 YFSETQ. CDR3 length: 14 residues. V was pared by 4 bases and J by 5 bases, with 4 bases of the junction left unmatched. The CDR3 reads CASSPGGQTGELFF. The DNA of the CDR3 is TGCGCCAGCAGCCCGGGGGGGCAAACCGGGGAGCTGTTTTTT.